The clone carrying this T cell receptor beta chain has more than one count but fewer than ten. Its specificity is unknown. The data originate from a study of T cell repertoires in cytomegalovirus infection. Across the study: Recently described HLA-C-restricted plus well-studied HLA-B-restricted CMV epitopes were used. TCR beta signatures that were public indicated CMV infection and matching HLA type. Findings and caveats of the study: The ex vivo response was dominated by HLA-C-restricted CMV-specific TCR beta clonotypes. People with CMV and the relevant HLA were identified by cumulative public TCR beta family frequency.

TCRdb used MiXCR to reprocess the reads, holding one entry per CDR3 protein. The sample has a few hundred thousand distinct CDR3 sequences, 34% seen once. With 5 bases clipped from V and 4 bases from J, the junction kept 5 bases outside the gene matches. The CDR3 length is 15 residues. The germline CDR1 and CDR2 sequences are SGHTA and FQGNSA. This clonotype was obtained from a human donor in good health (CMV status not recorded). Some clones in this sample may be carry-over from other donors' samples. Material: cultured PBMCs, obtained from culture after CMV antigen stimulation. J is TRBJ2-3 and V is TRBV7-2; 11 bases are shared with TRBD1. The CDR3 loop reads CASSDGQGAADTQYF. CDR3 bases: TGTGCCAGCAGCGACGGACAGGGGGCCGCAGATACGCAGTATTTT.